These 15 T cell receptor beta chains share one sample of origin, sequenced in a study of identical twins. One entry per CDR3 protein results from TCRdb running MiXCR on the 5' RACE reads. The data contain about 240,000 distinct CDR3 sequences, roughly 13% of them seen just once; the ten biggest clones take up approximately 4%. The same specimen was also included in a second study, on yellow fever vaccine responses in identical twins.

Input material: memory (CD45RO+) T cells sorted from blood. Receptor source: a young woman in good health.

This clonotype was seen many times. The chain couples TRBV7-9 to TRBJ2-1; D is undetermined. This CDR3 contains 13 residues. V lost 2 bases and J 9 bases, leaving 11 bases between the germline ends. In germline, CDR1 is SEHNR, CDR2 FQNEAQ (reference sequence). DNA of the CDR3: TGTGCCAGCAGCTTACTGGGGTTGGGTGAGCAGTTCTTC. Translated: CASSLLGLGEQFF.

V and J are TRBV10-3 and TRBJ2-3; 10 bases are a match to TRBD2. Per the germline V gene, CDR1 is ENHRY and CDR2 is SYGVKD. The V gene end was trimmed by 0 bases and the J gene end by 5 bases; junction bases not matched to a gene: 11. The CDR3 has 18 amino acids. The CDR3 DNA follows: TGTGCCATCAGTGAGTCGTGGGCTAGCGGGGGACCTCGAGATACGCAGTATTTT. Its translation is CAISESWASGGPRDTQYF.

CDR3 in DNA: TGTGCCAGCAGCTCCGAGCTCGAGCAGTACTTC. This translates into CASSSELEQYF. The rearrangement joins TRBV11-1 to TRBJ2-7; no reliable D call. This CDR3 contains 11 residues. The V end lost 4 bases, the J end lost 6 bases, and 7 bases lay between the germline ends. Germline V CDR1 and CDR2: SGHAT, FQDESV (reference sequence).

The chain carries TRBV6-1 and TRBJ2-3; D may match TRBD1 or TRBD2 (5 bases each). Germline-derived CDR1 and CDR2 are MNHNS and SASEGT. V lost 2 bases and J lost 1, with 13 bases in between. This CDR3 has 16 residues. The CDR3 is CASSERPGPRTDTQYF. The DNA of the CDR3 is TGTGCCAGCAGTGAAAGGCCGGGACCCCGCACAGATACGCAGTATTTT.

This clonotype was counted at least ten times. The CDR3: CASSIRSDSLVQPQHF. In nucleotides, the CDR3 is TGTGCCAGCAGTATCCGGTCGGACAGTTTGGTTCAGCCCCAGCATTTT. The genes are TRBV27 and TRBJ1-5, with D tentatively TRBD1 (6 bases). The CDR3 has 16 amino acids. V was pared by 5 bases and J by 6 bases, with 20 bases between. Germline-derived CDR1 and CDR2 are MNHEY and SMNVEV (reference sequence).

V and J are TRBV5-8 and TRBJ2-1, with a weak D call TRBD2 (5 bases). With 4 bases removed from V and 13 bases from J, the gap between germline ends came to 18 bases. This CDR3 comprises 13 residues. Germline CDR1 and CDR2: SGHTS and YDEGEE. CDR3 DNA: TGTGCCAGCAGCCCCGGGATAAGTGGGTATCAGTTCTTC. Protein sequence: CASSPGISGYQFF.

The sample holds a few counts of this clonotype. This chain joins TRBV30 and TRBJ2-5, with 8 bases identical to TRBD2. The germline CDR1 and CDR2 sequences are GTSNPN and SVGIG (reference sequence). The CDR3 extends over 14 amino acids. Trimming at V came to 2 bases and at J to 5 bases, leaving 7 bases not matched to a gene. DNA of the CDR3: TGTGCCTGGAGTATAGTCCGGGGGGGGGAGACCCAGTACTTC. Its protein product is CAWSIVRGGETQYF.

At least ten counts were recorded for this clonotype. The chain recombines TRBV7-9 with TRBJ2-2; no reliable D call. Germline V lookup: CDR1 SEHNR, CDR2 FQNEAQ (reference sequence). The CDR3 consists of 13 residues. The germline V and J ends were trimmed by 3 bases and 7 bases, with 9 bases remaining between them. CDR3 residues: CASSFYEVGELFF. The CDR3 bases are TGTGCCAGCAGCTTTTACGAGGTCGGGGAGCTGTTTTTT.

This chain joins TRBV20-1 and TRBJ2-3; 13 nucleotides line up with TRBD2. J gave up 4 bases and V 7 bases, and 5 bases lay outside the gene matches. CDR3 length equals 14 residues. Per germline, CDR1 DFQATT and CDR2 SNEGSKA (reference sequence). CDR3 coding DNA: TGCAGTGGGAAAACTAGCGGGAGGGCAGATACGCAGTATTTT. This gives the protein CSGKTSGRADTQYF.

This rearrangement joins TRBV3-1 to TRBJ2-7; the D gene is possibly TRBD1 (6 bases). V lost 7 bases, J lost 3 bases, and 19 bases lay in between. The CDR3 consists of 15 residues. Germline-derived CDR1 and CDR2 are LGHDT and YNNKEL (reference sequence). CDR3 coding DNA: TGTGCCAGCACCCAGTGGGCAGGGGAAGGCTACGAGCAGTACTTC. Protein sequence: CASTQWAGEGYEQYF.

This clonotype appeared a few times. The chain links TRBV7-9 to TRBJ1-5; unclear D gene. CDR3 size: 14 residues. Between the trimmed V and J ends, which lost 5 bases and 8 bases, there was a span of 16 bases. Germline V gene lookup returns CDR1 SEHNR and CDR2 FQNEAQ (reference sequence). The CDR3 DNA follows: TGTGCCAGCAGCCAAGGCAAGGGAAAGGAGCCCCAGCATTTT. Protein product: CASSQGKGKEPQHF. The variable domain in full, with the rest retrieved from reference TRBV7-9 and TRBJ1-5, is DTGVSQNPRHKITKRGQNVTFRCDPISEHNRLYWYRQTLGQGPEFLTYFQNEAQLEKSRLLSDRFSAERPKGSFSTLEIQRTEQGDSAMYLCASSQGKGKEPQHFGDGTRLSIL.

Ten or more counts support this clonotype. This chain connects TRBV2 to TRBJ2-1; 12 bases map to TRBD2. The CDR3 loop spans 14 amino acids. The V and J ends lost 9 bases and 4 bases, in that order; junction bases with no gene match: 4. CDR1 SNHLY and CDR2 FYNNEI come from the germline V gene. CDR3 bases: TGTGCCAGGGAGACTAGCGGGAGATACAATGAGCAGTTCTTC. Protein sequence: CARETSGRYNEQFF.

This clonotype turned up a few times. The J gene is TRBJ1-5, the V gene TRBV6-2 or TRBV6-3; 8 positions match TRBD1. The CDR3 has 13 amino acids. Trimming cost V 8 bases and J 5 bases; bases outside gene matches: 5. Germline V lookup: CDR1 MNHEY, CDR2 SVGEGT. The CDR3 DNA reads TGTGCCAGCTGGGACAGGCGGGATCAGCCCCAGCATTTT. This sequence encodes CASWDRRDQPQHF.

The chain carries TRBV9 and TRBJ2-1; TRBD2 is a possible D gene (6 bases). V lost 1 base, J lost 9 bases, and 14 bases lay in between. The germline CDR1 and CDR2 sequences are SGDLS and YYNGEE. The CDR3 extends over 14 amino acids. The CDR3 nucleotides are TGTGCCAGCAGCGTAAGACTAGACGGGGGTGAGCAGTTCTTC. It encodes CASSVRLDGGEQFF.

The rearrangement links TRBV5-5 to TRBJ2-1; D may correspond to TRBD1 or TRBD2 (5 bases each). This CDR3 is 14 amino acids long. Between the trimmed V and J ends, which lost 1 base and 7 bases, there was a span of 12 bases. Germline V gene data show CDR1 as SGHKS and CDR2 as YYEKEE (reference sequence). CDR3 DNA sequence: TGTGCCAGCAGCTTGTATGGGGGAGCTAATGAGCAGTTCTTC. Protein sequence: CASSLYGGANEQFF. Together with reference TRBV5-5 and TRBJ2-1, the CDR3 gives the full variable domain: DAGVTQSPTHLIKTRGQQVTLRCSPISGHKSVSWYQQVLGQGPQFIFQYYEKEERGRGNFPDRFSARQFPNYSSELNVNALLLGDSALYLCASSLYGGANEQFFGPGTRLTVL.